The next 25 T cell receptor beta chains were all read from a single sample in a study of T cell changes during pregnancy in multiple sclerosis. Here immunoSEQ multiplex PCR was the method, and the copy in TCRdb shows in-frame clones only, minus some. The sample includes approximately 30,000 clones, over 85% of them seen just once. Sample: CD8+ T cells from peripheral blood mononuclear cells, taken in the first trimester of pregnancy. These receptors were obtained from a female donor with multiple sclerosis, enrolled in a pregnancy study.

This clone has more than one count but fewer than ten. The chain is built from TRBV9 and TRBJ1-3; a weak D match, TRBD1 (6 bases). V was trimmed by 0 bases and J by 0 bases, leaving 10 bases between them. This CDR3 comprises 16 residues. The germline CDR1 and CDR2 sequences are SGDLS and YYNGEE. DNA for the CDR3: TGTGCCAGCAGCGTAGGGGGACATAACTCTGGAAACACCATATATTTT. This encodes CASSVGGHNSGNTIYF.

The V and J genes are TRBV4-2 and TRBJ2-2; 14 nucleotides line up with TRBD2. This CDR3 is built from 18 residues. CDR1 and CDR2 from the germline V gene are LGHNA and YNFKEQ. Trimming at V came to 4 bases and at J to 3 bases, leaving 7 bases not matched to a gene. The CDR3 protein is CASSPGTSGSGYTGELFF. CDR3 in DNA: TGTGCCAGCAGCCCCGGGACTAGCGGGAGCGGTTACACCGGGGAGCTGTTTTTT.

The gene calls are TRBV10-2 and TRBJ2-3; the match to TRBD1 covers 7 bases. The CDR3 loop spans 19 amino acids. Trimming cost V 0 bases and J 4 bases; bases outside gene matches: 16. Germline V gene data show CDR1 as WSHSY and CDR2 as SAAADI. The CDR3 DNA follows: TGCGCCAGCAGTGAGTCGAGCAGTACAGGGGTCGGGTTCTCAGATACGCAGTATTTT. Its translation: CASSESSSTGVGFSDTQYF.

The chain recombines TRBV18 with TRBJ2-7, with 8 bases aligning to TRBD1. V shed 3 bases and J 5 bases; nucleotides not matched to a gene: 12. Per germline, CDR1 KGHSH and CDR2 LQKENI. This CDR3 region has 16 residues. The CDR3 DNA follows: TGTGCCAGCTCACCCAACAGACAGGGGCTAAGGGACGAGCAGTACTTC. This codes for CASSPNRQGLRDEQYF.

The chain couples TRBV30 to TRBJ1-2; a possible D gene is TRBD1 (6 bases). Germline V gene data show CDR1 as GTSNPN and CDR2 as SVGIG (reference sequence). The V gene lost 0 bases and the J gene lost 7 bases, with 18 bases spanning the gap. CDR3 length: 15 residues. CDR3 in DNA: TGTGCCTGGAGTGTACAACAGGGCCTTATGTCTGGCTACACCTTC. It yields the protein CAWSVQQGLMSGYTF.

V is TRBV25-1 and J is TRBJ1-1, with TRBD1 matching over 7 bases. Germline V lookup: CDR1 MGHDK, CDR2 SYGVNS. The V and J ends lost 5 bases and 3 bases, in that order; junction bases with no gene match: 6. The CDR3 spans 14 residues. DNA for the CDR3: TGTGCCAGCAGTCCGAGGGACAGATACACTGAAGCTTTCTTT. Translation gives CASSPRDRYTEAFF.

CDR3: CASSLVLTPGGLAGGWQFF. CDR3 DNA sequence: TGTGCCAGCAGCTTAGTATTGACCCCGGGGGGACTAGCGGGAGGGTGGCAGTTCTTC. This chain connects TRBV7-2 to TRBJ2-1; the match to TRBD2 covers 16 bases. CDR1 and CDR2 from the germline V gene are SGHTA and FQGNSA. The CDR3 is 19 amino acids. V dropped 1 base and J dropped 12; count of bases not matched to a gene: 15.

The chain has TRBV4-1 and TRBJ2-7, with a tentative D call TRBD2 (5 bases). The CDR3 has 14 residues. Trimming shortened V by 4 bases and J by 4 bases, and 14 bases separated the two germline ends. Looked up from germline, CDR1 is MGHRA and CDR2 is YSYEKL. The CDR3: CASSPFGGSYEQYF. CDR3 in DNA: TGCGCCAGCAGCCCCTTTGGCGGGTCTTACGAGCAGTACTTC.

Of note for this clone: This specimen includes other DNA sequences encoding the same CDR3. The chain has TRBV13 and TRBJ2-3; 7 bases match TRBD2. Germline CDR1 and CDR2: PRHDT and FYEKMQ (reference sequence). There are 15 residues in the CDR3. The V segment lost 3 bases and the J segment 3 bases; nucleotides outside the gene matches: 6. The CDR3 region has the DNA TGTGCCAGCAGCTTTAGGGGCGGGAGTACAGATACGCAGTATTTT. Protein sequence: CASSFRGGSTDTQYF.

The V and J genes are TRBV6-4 and TRBJ2-2, with 12 bases lining up with TRBD2. Unmatched junction bases numbered 10, after V lost 4 bases and J lost 4 bases. Germline V gene sequence: CDR1 MRHNA, CDR2 SNTAGT. CDR3 size: 18 residues. In DNA form, the CDR3 reads TGTGCCAGCAGTGCGTCTAGCGGGAGGGTAAGGCGCACCGGGGAGCTGTTTTTT. As protein: CASSASSGRVRRTGELFF.

V is TRBV27 and J is TRBJ2-2; D unclear. This CDR3 is built from 13 residues. V gave up 2 bases and J gave up 4 bases, with 5 bases separating them. Germline V lookup: CDR1 MNHEY, CDR2 SMNVEV (reference sequence). The CDR3 nucleotides are TGTGCCAGCAGTTTACCCGGCACCGGGGAGCTGTTTTTT. Translating gives CASSLPGTGELFF.

The chain carries TRBV28 and TRBJ2-7; D is perhaps TRBD2 (5 bases). CDR1 and CDR2 (germline): MDHEN, SYDVKM. The V gene lost 1 base and the J gene lost 5 bases, with 15 bases spanning the gap. The CDR3 consists of 15 residues. The CDR3 sequence: CASSLLWGDHHEQYF. CDR3 DNA sequence: TGTGCCAGCAGTTTATTATGGGGAGATCACCACGAGCAGTACTTC.

The CDR3 nucleotides read TGTGCCAGCAGTTCATCCGGGACTAGCTCGGTCGGGGAGCTGTTTTTT. Its translation: CASSSSGTSSVGELFF. The genes are TRBV27 and TRBJ2-2, with TRBD2 identical over 9 bases. Germline CDR1 reads MNHEY; CDR2 reads SMNVEV (reference sequence). This CDR3 has 16 amino acids. V lost 4 bases and J lost 7; bases outside the gene matches: 10.

The chain combines TRBV7-2 with TRBJ2-3, with TRBD2 identical over 7 bases. Germline CDR1 is SGHTA and CDR2 is FQGNSA. This CDR3 comprises 19 residues. Trimming at V came to 2 bases and at J to 2 bases, leaving 16 bases not matched to a gene. The CDR3 is CASSLSSGPLVGTTDTQYF. CDR3 nucleotides: TGTGCCAGCAGCTTATCTAGCGGACCTCTTGTTGGGACCACAGATACGCAGTATTTT.

This chain's CDR3 is CASSPRQGAYNEQFF. The CDR3 DNA follows: TGCGCCAGCAGCCCACGACAGGGGGCCTACAATGAGCAGTTCTTC. This chain connects TRBV4-1 to TRBJ2-1, with 9 nucleotides matching TRBD1. With 4 bases clipped from V and 2 bases from J, the junction kept 3 bases outside the gene matches. The CDR3 loop spans 15 amino acids. Germline lookup yields CDR1 MGHRA and CDR2 YSYEKL.

J is TRBJ2-7 and V is TRBV13; D is unresolved. V was pared by 0 bases and J by 2 bases, with 11 bases between. CDR1 is PRHDT and CDR2 is FYEKMQ in the germline V gene (reference sequence). CDR3 length equals 15 residues. In nucleotides, the CDR3 is TGTGCCAGCAGCTTAGGTCGAGGTACGGCCTACGAGCAGTACTTC. As protein: CASSLGRGTAYEQYF.

J is TRBJ2-1 and V is TRBV27; 7 bases align to TRBD2. Per the germline V gene, CDR1 is MNHEY and CDR2 is SMNVEV (reference sequence). The CDR3 runs to 14 residues. V was pared by 3 bases and J by 12 bases, with 11 bases of the junction left unmatched. CDR3 sequence (DNA): TGTGCCAGCAGTTTGGGGGAGGGCCCTCAATGGCAGTTCTTC. Protein: CASSLGEGPQWQFF.

The genes are TRBV27 and TRBJ2-7, with 11 bases identical to TRBD1. The CDR3 spans 17 residues. Trimming removed 8 bases from V and 4 bases from J; junction bases left unmatched: 16. Germline V CDR1 and CDR2: MNHEY, SMNVEV (reference sequence). CDR3 sequence reads: CASGQPPFGDRGYEQYF. CDR3 DNA sequence: TGTGCCAGCGGCCAACCACCTTTCGGGGACAGGGGGTACGAGCAGTACTTC.

The chain carries TRBV6-5 and TRBJ2-1, with TRBD2 matching over 7 bases. Unmatched junction bases numbered 11, after V lost 10 bases and J lost 5 bases. Looked up from germline, CDR1 is MNHEY and CDR2 is SVGAGI. The CDR3 runs to 14 residues. The CDR3 coding sequence is TGTGCCACCACGACGGGGAGGGAAAACAATGAGCAGTTCTTC. This encodes CATTTGRENNEQFF.

The rearrangement joins TRBV2 to TRBJ1-2; the D gene is possibly TRBD1 (5 bases). The V end lost 1 base, the J end lost 1 base, and 10 bases lay between the germline ends. The CDR3 extends over 15 amino acids. Germline V gives CDR1 SNHLY, CDR2 FYNNEI. The CDR3 reads CASSEGGADNYGYTF. The CDR3 nucleotides are TGTGCCAGCAGTGAAGGTGGGGCAGATAACTATGGCTACACCTTC.

The chain has TRBV5-8 and TRBJ2-1; 7 bases agree with TRBD1. The CDR3 consists of 16 residues. Per germline, CDR1 SGHTS and CDR2 YDEGEE. The V and J ends lost 1 base and 1 base, in that order; junction bases with no gene match: 5. CDR3 in amino acids: CASSLRGQGSYNEQFF. The CDR3 DNA reads as TGTGCCAGCAGCTTGAGGGGGCAAGGGTCCTACAATGAGCAGTTCTTC.

V is TRBV4-1 and J is TRBJ2-2; D is ambiguous. Germline loops: CDR1 MGHRA, CDR2 YSYEKL. CDR3 length equals 16 residues. Trimming shortened V by 0 bases and J by 6 bases, and 14 bases separated the two germline ends. The CDR3 sequence: CASSQDIDGEAGELFF. The CDR3 DNA sequence: TGCGCCAGCAGCCAAGATATCGACGGCGAGGCCGGGGAGCTGTTTTTT.

The chain uses TRBV19 and TRBJ2-7, with 8 nucleotides matching TRBD2. Per the germline V gene, CDR1 is LNHDA and CDR2 is SQIVND (reference sequence). V shed 5 bases, J shed 1 base, and the junction held 10 bases outside the gene matches. This CDR3 contains 16 residues. CDR3 sequence reads: CASSARREVPSYEQYF. In nucleotides, the CDR3 is TGTGCCAGTAGTGCTCGGCGGGAGGTTCCTTCCTACGAGCAGTACTTC. Complete variable domain (other parts from reference TRBV19 and TRBJ2-7): DGGITQSPKYLFRKEGQNVTLSCEQNLNHDAMYWYRQDPGQGLRLIYYSQIVNDFQKGDIAEGYSVSREKKESFPLTVTSAQKNPTAFYLCASSARREVPSYEQYFGPGTRLTVT.

The chain employs TRBV9 and TRBJ2-7; D possibly corresponds to TRBD1 (6 bases). This CDR3 is built from 16 residues. CDR1 SGDLS and CDR2 YYNGEE come from the germline V gene. The germline V and J ends were trimmed by 0 bases and 1 base, with 14 bases remaining between them. Written as DNA, the CDR3 is TGTGCCAGCAGCGTAGCGGTACAGGGTTCATCCTACGAGCAGTACTTC. Translation gives CASSVAVQGSSYEQYF. Full variable domain (missing parts from reference TRBV9 and TRBJ2-7): DSGVTQTPKHLITATGQRVTLRCSPRSGDLSVYWYQQSLDQGLQFLIQYYNGEERAKGNILERFSAQQFPDLHSELNLSSLELGDSALYFCASSVAVQGSSYEQYFGPGTRLTVT.

This clone was observed a handful of times. This chain uses TRBV18 with TRBJ2-7; D uncertain. V was trimmed by 0 bases and J by 2 bases, leaving 14 bases between them. Germline-derived CDR1 and CDR2 are KGHSH and LQKENI. This CDR3 is 16 amino acids long. The chain's CDR3 is CASSPPTKAFAYEQYF. The CDR3 bases are TGTGCCAGCTCACCACCGACAAAGGCGTTTGCCTACGAGCAGTACTTC.